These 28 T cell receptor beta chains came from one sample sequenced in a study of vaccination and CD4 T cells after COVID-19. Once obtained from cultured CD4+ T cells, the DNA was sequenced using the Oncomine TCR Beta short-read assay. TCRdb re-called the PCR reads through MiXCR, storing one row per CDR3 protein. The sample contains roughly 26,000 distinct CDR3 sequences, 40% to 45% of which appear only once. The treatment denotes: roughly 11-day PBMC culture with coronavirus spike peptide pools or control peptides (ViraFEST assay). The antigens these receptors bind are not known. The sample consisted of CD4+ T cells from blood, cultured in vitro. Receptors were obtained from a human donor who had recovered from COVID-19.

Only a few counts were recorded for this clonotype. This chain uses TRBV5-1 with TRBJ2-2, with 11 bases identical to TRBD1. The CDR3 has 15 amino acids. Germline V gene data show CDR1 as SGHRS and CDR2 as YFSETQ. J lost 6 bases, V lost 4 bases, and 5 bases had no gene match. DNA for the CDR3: TGCGCCAGCAGCGCATGGACAGGGGGCCCCGGGGAGCTGTTTTTT. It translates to CASSAWTGGPGELFF.

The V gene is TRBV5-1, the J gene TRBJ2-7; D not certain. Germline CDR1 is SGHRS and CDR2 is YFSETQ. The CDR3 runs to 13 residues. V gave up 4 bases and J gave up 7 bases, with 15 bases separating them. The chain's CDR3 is CASSPTPHSEQYF. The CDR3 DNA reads TGCGCCAGCAGCCCCACACCCCACTCAGAGCAGTACTTC.

The CDR3 region has the DNA TGTGCCAGCAGCGTAGAGTGGGGAGCAACTGGAAACACCATATATTTT. Translating gives CASSVEWGATGNTIYF. V gene TRBV9 combines with J gene TRBJ1-3; D gene unclear. CDR1 and CDR2 (germline): SGDLS, YYNGEE. The V and J ends lost 0 bases and 2 bases respectively, with 12 bases between them. The CDR3 runs to 16 residues. Supplemented by reference TRBV9 and TRBJ1-3, the full variable domain reads DSGVTQTPKHLITATGQRVTLRCSPRSGDLSVYWYQQSLDQGLQFLIQYYNGEERAKGNILERFSAQQFPDLHSELNLSSLELGDSALYFCASSVEWGATGNTIYFGEGSWLTVV.

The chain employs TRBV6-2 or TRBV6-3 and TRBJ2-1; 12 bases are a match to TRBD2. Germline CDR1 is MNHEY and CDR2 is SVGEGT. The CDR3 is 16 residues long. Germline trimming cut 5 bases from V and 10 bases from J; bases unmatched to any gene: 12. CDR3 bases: TGTGCCAGCAGTCCCCGGACTAGCGGGACACCGGGCGAGCAGTTCTTC. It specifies CASSPRTSGTPGEQFF.

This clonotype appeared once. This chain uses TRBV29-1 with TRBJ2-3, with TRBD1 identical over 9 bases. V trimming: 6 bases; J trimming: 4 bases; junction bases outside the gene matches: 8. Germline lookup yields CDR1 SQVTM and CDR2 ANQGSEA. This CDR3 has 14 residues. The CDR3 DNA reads TGCAGCGTAATTACAGGGGGCAGCGCAGATACGCAGTATTTT. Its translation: CSVITGGSADTQYF.

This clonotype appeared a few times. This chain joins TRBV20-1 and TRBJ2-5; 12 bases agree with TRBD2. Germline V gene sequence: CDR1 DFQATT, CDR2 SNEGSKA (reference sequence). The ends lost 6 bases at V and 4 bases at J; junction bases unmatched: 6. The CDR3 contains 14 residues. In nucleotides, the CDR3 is TGCAGTGCCGGACTAGCGGGAATGAGAGAGACCCAGTACTTC. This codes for CSAGLAGMRETQYF.

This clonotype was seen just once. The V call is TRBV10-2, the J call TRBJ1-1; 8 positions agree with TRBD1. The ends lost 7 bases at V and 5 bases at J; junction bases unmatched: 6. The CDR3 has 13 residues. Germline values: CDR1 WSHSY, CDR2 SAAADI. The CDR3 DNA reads TGCGCCAGCAACGGACAGGGTTGGACTGAAGCTTTCTTT. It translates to CASNGQGWTEAFF.

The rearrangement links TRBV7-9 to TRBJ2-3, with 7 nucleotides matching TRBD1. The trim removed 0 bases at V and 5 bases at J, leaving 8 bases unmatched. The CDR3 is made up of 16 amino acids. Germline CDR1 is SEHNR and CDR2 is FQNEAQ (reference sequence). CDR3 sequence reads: CASSLAGGPIRDTQYF. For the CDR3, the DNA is TGTGCCAGCAGCTTAGCAGGGGGCCCGATACGAGATACGCAGTATTTT.

CDR3 nucleotide sequence: TGCGCCAGCAGCCAATATCCAGGGGACTATGGCTACACCTTC. Translating it yields CASSQYPGDYGYTF. This rearrangement joins TRBV5-1 to TRBJ1-2; a possible D gene is TRBD1 (6 bases). Trimming cost V 4 bases and J 3 bases, with 13 bases left between them. Germline CDR1 is SGHRS and CDR2 is YFSETQ. The CDR3 has 14 residues.

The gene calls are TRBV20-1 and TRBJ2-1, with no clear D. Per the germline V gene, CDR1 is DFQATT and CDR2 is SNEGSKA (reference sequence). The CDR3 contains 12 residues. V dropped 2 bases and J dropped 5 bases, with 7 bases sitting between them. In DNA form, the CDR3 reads TGCAGTGCTAGAAGGCAGAACAATGAGCAGTTCTTC. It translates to CSARRQNNEQFF.

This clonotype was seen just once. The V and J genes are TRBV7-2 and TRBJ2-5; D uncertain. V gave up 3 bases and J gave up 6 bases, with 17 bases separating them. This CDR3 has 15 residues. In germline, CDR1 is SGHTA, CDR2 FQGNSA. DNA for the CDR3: TGTGCCAGCAGCTTCGAAAGTCGACCCGGCCAGACCCAGTACTTC. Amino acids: CASSFESRPGQTQYF.

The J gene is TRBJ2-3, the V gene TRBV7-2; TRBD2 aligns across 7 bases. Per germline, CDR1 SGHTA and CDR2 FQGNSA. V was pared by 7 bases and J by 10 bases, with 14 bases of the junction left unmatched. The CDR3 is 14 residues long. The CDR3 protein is CASINSPSGLAQYF. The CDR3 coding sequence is TGTGCCAGCATCAACAGCCCAAGCGGACTAGCGCAGTATTTT.

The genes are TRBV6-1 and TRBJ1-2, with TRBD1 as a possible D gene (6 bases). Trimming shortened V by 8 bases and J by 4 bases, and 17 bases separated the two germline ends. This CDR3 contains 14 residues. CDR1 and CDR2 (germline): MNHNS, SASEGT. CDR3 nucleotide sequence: TGTGCCAGCCAGACGGACCAGGGGACCTATGGCTACACCTTC. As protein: CASQTDQGTYGYTF.

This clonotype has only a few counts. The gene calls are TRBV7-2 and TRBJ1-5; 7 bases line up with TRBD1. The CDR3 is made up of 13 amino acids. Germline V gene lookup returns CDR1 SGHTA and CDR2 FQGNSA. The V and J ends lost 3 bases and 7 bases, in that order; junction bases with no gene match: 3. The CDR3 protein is CASSFRQGQPQHF. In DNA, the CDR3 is TGTGCCAGCAGCTTCCGACAGGGACAGCCCCAGCATTTT.

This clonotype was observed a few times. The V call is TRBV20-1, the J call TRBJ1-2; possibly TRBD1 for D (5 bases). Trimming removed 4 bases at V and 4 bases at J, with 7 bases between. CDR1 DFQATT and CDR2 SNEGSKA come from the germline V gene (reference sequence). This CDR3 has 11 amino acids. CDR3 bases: TGCAGTGCTATTAGGGGCTATGGCTACACCTTC. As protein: CSAIRGYGYTF.

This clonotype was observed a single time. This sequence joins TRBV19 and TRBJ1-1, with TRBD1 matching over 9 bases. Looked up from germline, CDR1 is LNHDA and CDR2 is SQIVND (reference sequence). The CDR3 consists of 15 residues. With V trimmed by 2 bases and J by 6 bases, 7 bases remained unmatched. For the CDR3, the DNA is TGTGCCAGTAGTATAACCGGGACAGGGAGTGCTGAAGCTTTCTTT. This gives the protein CASSITGTGSAEAFF.

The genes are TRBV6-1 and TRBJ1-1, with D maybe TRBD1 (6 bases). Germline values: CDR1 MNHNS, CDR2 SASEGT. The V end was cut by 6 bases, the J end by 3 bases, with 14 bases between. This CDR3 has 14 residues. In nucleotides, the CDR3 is TGTGCCAGCAGCGGGGGGCAGGGGCACACTGAAGCTTTCTTT. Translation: CASSGGQGHTEAFF.

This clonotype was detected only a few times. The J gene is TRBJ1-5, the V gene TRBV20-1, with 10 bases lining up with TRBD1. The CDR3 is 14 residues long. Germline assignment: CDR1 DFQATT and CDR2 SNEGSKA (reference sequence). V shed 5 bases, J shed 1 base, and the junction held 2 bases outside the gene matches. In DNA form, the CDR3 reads TGCAGTGCTCCGGGACAGGGGAGCAATCAGCCCCAGCATTTT. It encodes CSAPGQGSNQPQHF.

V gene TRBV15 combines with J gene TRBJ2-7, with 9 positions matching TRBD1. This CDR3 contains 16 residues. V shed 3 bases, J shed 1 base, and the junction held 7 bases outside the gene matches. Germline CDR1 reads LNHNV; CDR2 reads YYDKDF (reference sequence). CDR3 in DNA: TGTGCCACCAGCAGGACTGGACAGGGGAAATCCTACGAGCAGTACTTC. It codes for CATSRTGQGKSYEQYF.

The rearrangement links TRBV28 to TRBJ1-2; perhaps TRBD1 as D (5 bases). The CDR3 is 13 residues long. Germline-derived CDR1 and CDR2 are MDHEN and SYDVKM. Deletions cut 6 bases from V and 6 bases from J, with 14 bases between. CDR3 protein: CASSILGPDGYTF. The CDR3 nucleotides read TGTGCCAGCAGCATACTGGGACCGGATGGCTACACCTTC.

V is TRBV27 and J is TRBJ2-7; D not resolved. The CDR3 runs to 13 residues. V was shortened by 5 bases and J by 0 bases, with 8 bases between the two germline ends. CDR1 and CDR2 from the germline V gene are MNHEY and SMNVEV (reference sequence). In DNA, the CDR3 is TGTGCCAGCAGTCCGTGGTCCTCCTACGAGCAGTACTTC. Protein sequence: CASSPWSSYEQYF.

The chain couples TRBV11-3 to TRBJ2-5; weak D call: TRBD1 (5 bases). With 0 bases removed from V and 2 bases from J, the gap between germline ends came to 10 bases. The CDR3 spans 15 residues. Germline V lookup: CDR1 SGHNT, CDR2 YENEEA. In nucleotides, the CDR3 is TGTGCCAGCAGCTTAGATAGCACAGGACAAGAGACCCAGTACTTC. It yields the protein CASSLDSTGQETQYF.

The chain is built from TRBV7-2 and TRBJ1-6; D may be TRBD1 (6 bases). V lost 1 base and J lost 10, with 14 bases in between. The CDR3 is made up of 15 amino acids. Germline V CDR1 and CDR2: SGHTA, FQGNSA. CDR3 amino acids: CASSLERGGQSPLHF. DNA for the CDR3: TGTGCCAGCAGCTTAGAGAGGGGGGGGCAATCACCCCTCCACTTT.

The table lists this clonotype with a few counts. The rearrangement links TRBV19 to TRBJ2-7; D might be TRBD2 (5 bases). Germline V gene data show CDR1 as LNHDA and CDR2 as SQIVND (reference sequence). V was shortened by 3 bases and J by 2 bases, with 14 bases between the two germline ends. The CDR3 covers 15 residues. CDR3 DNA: TGTGCCAGTAGTATCCCGGGAAAGGCCACCTACGAGCAGTACTTC. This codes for CASSIPGKATYEQYF. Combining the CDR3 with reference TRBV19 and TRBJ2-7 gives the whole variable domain DGGITQSPKYLFRKEGQNVTLSCEQNLNHDAMYWYRQDPGQGLRLIYYSQIVNDFQKGDIAEGYSVSREKKESFPLTVTSAQKNPTAFYLCASSIPGKATYEQYFGPGTRLTVT.

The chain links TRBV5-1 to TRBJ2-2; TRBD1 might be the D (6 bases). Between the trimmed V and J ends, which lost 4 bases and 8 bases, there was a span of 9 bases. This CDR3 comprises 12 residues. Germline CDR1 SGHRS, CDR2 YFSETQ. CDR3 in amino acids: CASSQGQGELFF. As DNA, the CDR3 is TGCGCCAGCAGCCAAGGACAGGGGGAGCTGTTTTTT. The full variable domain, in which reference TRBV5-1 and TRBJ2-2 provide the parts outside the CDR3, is KAGVTQTPRYLIKTRGQQVTLSCSPISGHRSVSWYQQTPGQGLQFLFEYFSETQRNKGNFPGRFSGRQFSNSRSEMNVSTLELGDSALYLCASSQGQGELFFGEGSRLTVL.

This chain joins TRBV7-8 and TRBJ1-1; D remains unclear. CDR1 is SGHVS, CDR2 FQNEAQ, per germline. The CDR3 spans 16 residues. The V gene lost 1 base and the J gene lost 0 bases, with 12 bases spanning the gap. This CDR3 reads CASSLGWGLMNTEAFF. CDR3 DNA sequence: TGTGCCAGCAGCTTAGGGTGGGGTTTAATGAACACTGAAGCTTTCTTT.

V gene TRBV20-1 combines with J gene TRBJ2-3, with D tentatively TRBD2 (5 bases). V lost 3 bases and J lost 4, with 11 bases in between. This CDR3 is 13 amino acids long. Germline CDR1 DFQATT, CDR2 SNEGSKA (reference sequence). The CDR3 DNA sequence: TGCAGTGCTAGGTATAGGACTGCAGATACGCAGTATTTT. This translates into CSARYRTADTQYF.

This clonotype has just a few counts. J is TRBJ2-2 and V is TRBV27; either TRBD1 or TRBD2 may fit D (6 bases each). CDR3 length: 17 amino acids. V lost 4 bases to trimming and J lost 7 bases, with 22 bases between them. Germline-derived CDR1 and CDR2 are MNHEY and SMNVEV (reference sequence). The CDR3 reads CASSSDRGHAPYGELFF. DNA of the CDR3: TGTGCCAGCAGTTCCGACCGGGGGCACGCCCCATACGGGGAGCTGTTTTTT.